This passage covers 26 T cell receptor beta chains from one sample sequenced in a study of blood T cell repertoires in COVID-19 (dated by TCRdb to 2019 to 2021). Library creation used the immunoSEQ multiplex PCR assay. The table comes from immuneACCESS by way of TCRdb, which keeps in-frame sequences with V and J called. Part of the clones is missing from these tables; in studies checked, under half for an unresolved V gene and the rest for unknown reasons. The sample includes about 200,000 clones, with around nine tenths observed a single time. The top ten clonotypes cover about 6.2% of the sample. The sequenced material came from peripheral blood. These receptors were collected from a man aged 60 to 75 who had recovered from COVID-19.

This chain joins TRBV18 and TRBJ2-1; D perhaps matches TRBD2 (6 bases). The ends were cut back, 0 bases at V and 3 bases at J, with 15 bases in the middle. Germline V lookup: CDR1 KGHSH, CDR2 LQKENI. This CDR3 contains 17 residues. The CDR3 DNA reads TGTGCCAGCTCACCACCGATGGGCGGGATCATCTACAATGAGCAGTTCTTC. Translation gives CASSPPMGGIIYNEQFF.

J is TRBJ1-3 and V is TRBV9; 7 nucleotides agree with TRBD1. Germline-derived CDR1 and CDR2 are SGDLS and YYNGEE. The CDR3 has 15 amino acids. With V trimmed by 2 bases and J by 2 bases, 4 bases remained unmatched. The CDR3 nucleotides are TGTGCCAGCAGCGTTCAGAGGGGGCCTGGAAACACCATATATTTT. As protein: CASSVQRGPGNTIYF.

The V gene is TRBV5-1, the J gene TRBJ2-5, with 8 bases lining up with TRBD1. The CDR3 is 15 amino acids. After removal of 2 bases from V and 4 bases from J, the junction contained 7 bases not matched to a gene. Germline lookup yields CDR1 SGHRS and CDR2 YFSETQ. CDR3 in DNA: TGCGCCAGCAGCTTTGGGCAGGGGGCCTTAGAGACCCAGTACTTC. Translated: CASSFGQGALETQYF.

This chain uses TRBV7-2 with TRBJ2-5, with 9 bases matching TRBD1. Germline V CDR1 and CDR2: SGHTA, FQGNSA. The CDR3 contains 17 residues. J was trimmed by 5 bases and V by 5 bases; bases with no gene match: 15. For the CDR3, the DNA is TGTGCCAGCAGCCTTAGACGACAGGGGGGTTTTAGGGAGACCCAGTACTTC. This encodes CASSLRRQGGFRETQYF.

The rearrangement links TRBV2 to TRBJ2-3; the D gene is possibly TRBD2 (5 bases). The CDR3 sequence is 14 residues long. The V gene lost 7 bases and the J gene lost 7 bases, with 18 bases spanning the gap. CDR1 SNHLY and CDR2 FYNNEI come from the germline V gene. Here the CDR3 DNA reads TGTGCCAGCATGGACTCCCGAGACGCACATACGCAGTATTTT. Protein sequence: CASMDSRDAHTQYF.

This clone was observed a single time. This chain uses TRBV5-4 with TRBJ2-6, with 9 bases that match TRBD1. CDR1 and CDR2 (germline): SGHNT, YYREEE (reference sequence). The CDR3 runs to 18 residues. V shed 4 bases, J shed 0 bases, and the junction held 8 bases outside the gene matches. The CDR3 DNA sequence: TGTGCCAGCAGCCCGTCGGACAGGGGAGTCTCTGGGGCCAACGTCCTGACTTTC. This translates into CASSPSDRGVSGANVLTF.

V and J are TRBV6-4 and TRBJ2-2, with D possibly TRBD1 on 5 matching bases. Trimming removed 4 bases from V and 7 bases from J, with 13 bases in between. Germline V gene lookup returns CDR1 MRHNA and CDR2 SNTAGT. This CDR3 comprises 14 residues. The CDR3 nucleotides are TGTGCCAGCAGTGTGGACACTTCAAGCGGGGAGCTGTTTTTT. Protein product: CASSVDTSSGELFF.

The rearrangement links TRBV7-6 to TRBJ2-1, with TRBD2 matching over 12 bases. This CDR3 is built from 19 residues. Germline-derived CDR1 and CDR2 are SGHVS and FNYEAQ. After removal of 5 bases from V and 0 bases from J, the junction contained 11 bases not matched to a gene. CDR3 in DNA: TGTGCCAGCAGCCCTAGACTAGCGGGAGTGAAAAGCTCCTACAATGAGCAGTTCTTC. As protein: CASSPRLAGVKSSYNEQFF. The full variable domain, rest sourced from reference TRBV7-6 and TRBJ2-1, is GAGVSQSPRYKVTKRGQDVALRCDPISGHVSLYWYRQALGQGPEFLTYFNYEAQQDKSGLPNDRFSAERPEGSISTLTIQRTEQRDSAMYRCASSPRLAGVKSSYNEQFFGPGTRLTVL.

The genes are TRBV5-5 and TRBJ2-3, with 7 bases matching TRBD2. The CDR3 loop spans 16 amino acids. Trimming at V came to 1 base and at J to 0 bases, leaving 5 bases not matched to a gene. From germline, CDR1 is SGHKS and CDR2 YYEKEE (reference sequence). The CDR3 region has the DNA TGTGCCAGCAGCTTGCCACTAGCGTTTAGCACAGATACGCAGTATTTT. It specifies CASSLPLAFSTDTQYF.

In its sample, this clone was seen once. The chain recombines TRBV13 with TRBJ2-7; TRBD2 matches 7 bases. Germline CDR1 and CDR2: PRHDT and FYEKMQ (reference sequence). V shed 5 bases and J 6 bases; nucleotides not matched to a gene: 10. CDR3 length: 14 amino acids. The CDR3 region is CASSPPTSRSEQYF. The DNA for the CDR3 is TGTGCCAGCAGCCCCCCGACTAGCCGTTCCGAGCAGTACTTC.

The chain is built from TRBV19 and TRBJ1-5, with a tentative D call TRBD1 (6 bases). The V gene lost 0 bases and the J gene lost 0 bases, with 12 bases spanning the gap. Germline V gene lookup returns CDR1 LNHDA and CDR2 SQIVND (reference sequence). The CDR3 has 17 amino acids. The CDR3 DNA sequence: TGTGCCAGTAGTATAGATGGGGGCCGAATTAGCAATCAGCCCCAGCATTTT. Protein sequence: CASSIDGGRISNQPQHF.

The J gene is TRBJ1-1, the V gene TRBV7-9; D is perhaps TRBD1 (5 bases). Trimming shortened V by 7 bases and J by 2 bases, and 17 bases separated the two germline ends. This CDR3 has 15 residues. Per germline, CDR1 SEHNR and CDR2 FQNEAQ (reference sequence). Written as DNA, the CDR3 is TGTGCCAGCAAACCCCGACAGCACCTAAACACTGAAGCTTTCTTT. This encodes CASKPRQHLNTEAFF.

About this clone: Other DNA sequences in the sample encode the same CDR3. CDR3 residues: CASSSGGSNQPQHF. The CDR3 DNA is TGTGCCAGCAGTTCGGGGGGGAGCAATCAGCCCCAGCATTTT. This sequence joins TRBV28 and TRBJ1-5; D may be TRBD1 (5 bases). V gave up 4 bases and J gave up 1 base, with 8 bases separating them. Germline-derived CDR1 and CDR2 are MDHEN and SYDVKM. CDR3 length: 14 amino acids.

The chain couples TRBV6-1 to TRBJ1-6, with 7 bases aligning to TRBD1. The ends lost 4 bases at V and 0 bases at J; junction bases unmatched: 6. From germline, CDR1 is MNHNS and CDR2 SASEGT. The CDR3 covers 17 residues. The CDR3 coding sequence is TGTGCCAGCAGTGGCTTCGACAGGGTCTCCTATAATTCACCCCTCCACTTT. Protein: CASSGFDRVSYNSPLHF.

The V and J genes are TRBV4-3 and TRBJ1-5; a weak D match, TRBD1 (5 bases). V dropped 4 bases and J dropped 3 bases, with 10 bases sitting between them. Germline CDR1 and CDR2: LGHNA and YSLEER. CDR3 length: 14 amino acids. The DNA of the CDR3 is TGCGCCAGCAGCCCCTCAGGGATCAATCAGCCCCAGCATTTT. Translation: CASSPSGINQPQHF.

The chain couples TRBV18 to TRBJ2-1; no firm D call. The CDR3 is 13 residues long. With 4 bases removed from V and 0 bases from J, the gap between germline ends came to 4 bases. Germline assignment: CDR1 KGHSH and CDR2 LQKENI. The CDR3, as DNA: TGTGCCAGCTCACTGAGCTCCTACAATGAGCAGTTCTTC. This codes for CASSLSSYNEQFF.

CDR3 protein: CASSPRVNTEAFF. In DNA, the CDR3 is TGTGCCAGTAGTCCGAGGGTGAACACTGAAGCTTTCTTT. This chain joins TRBV19 and TRBJ1-1, with no clear D. Trimming stripped 5 bases from V and 0 bases from J, with 7 bases between. The CDR3 loop spans 13 amino acids. Per germline, CDR1 LNHDA and CDR2 SQIVND (reference sequence).

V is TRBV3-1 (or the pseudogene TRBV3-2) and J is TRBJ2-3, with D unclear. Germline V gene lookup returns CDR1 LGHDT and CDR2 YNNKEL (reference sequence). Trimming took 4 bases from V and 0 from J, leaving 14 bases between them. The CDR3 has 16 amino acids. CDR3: CASSPLVAPSTDTQYF. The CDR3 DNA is TGTGCCAGCAGCCCCCTGGTGGCTCCTAGCACAGATACGCAGTATTTT.

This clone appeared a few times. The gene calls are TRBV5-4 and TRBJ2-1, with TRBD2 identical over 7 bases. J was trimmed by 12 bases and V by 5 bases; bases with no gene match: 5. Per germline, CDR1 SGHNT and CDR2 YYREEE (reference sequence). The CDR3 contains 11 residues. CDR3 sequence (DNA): TGTGCCAGCAGGGAGCGGGGACGGCAGTTCTTC. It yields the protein CASRERGRQFF.

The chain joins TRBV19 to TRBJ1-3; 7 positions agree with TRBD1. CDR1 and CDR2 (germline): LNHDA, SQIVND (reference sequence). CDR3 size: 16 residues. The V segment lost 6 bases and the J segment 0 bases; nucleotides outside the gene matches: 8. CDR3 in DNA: TGTGCCAGTAGCCCCTCAGGGGGGAGCTCTGGAAACACCATATATTTT. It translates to CASSPSGGSSGNTIYF. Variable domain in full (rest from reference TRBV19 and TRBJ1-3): DGGITQSPKYLFRKEGQNVTLSCEQNLNHDAMYWYRQDPGQGLRLIYYSQIVNDFQKGDIAEGYSVSREKKESFPLTVTSAQKNPTAFYLCASSPSGGSSGNTIYFGEGSWLTVV.

The CDR3 DNA follows: TGCGCCAGCAGCTCCGGTAGCGAGTCAAAGGAGACCCAGTACTTC. Its translation: CASSSGSESKETQYF. The rearrangement links TRBV5-1 to TRBJ2-5; D is perhaps TRBD2 (5 bases). V lost 3 bases, J lost 5 bases, and 17 bases lay in between. In germline, CDR1 is SGHRS, CDR2 YFSETQ. CDR3 length equals 15 residues.

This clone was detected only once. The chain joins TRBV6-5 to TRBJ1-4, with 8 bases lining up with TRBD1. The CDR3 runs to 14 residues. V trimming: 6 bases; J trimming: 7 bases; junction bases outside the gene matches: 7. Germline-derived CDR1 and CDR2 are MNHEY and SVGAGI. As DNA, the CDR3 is TGTGCCAGCAGGACCGGGACAGGTGGTGAAAAACTGTTTTTT. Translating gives CASRTGTGGEKLFF.

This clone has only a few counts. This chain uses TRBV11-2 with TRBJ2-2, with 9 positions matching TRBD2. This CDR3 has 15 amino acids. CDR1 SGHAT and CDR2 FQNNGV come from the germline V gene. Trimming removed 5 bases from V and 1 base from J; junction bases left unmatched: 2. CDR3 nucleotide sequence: TGTGCCAGCAGCCTAGCGGGAAGGAACACCGGGGAGCTGTTTTTT. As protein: CASSLAGRNTGELFF.

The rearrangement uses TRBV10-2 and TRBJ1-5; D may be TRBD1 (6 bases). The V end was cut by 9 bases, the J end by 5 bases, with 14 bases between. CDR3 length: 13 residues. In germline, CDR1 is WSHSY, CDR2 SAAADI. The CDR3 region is CASSNRADQPQHF. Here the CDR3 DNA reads TGCGCCAGTTCTAACAGGGCAGATCAGCCCCAGCATTTT.

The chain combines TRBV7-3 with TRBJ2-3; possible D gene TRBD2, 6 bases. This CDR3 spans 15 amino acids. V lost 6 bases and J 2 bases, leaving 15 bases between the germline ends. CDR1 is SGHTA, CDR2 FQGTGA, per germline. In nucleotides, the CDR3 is TGTGCCAGCAGGTTAGGTAGCGGACCCACAGATACGCAGTATTTT. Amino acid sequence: CASRLGSGPTDTQYF.

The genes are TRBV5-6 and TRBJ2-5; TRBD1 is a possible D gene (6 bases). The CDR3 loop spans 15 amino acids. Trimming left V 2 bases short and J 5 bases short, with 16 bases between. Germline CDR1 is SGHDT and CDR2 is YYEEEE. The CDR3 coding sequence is TGTGCCAGCAGCTTACCAGGGGTAGGGGGTGAGACCCAGTACTTC. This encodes CASSLPGVGGETQYF.